What follows are 31 T cell receptor beta chains derived from one specimen sequenced in a study of long-term antiretroviral therapy in people with HIV. Sequencing relied on immunoSEQ assay v3.0, run at survey level. Sequencing used immunoSEQ multiplex PCR; TCRdb keeps in-frame clones, though not all of them. The sample has around 21,000 clones; about four fifths are singletons. Sequencing was performed on unsorted PBMCs, taken 0.1 years before starting antiretroviral therapy. These TCRs come from a man in his forties with HIV.

The V gene is TRBV5-8, the J gene TRBJ2-7; D might be TRBD2 (6 bases). The CDR3 is 13 amino acids. Germline V gene data show CDR1 as SGHTS and CDR2 as YDEGEE. V was clipped by 4 bases and J by 6 bases, with 14 bases between them. CDR3 bases: TGTGCCAGCAGCATAAGACTAGTTGGCGAGCAGTACTTC. This codes for CASSIRLVGEQYF.

The chain uses TRBV6-5 and TRBJ1-2; 8 nucleotides align to TRBD1. CDR3 length: 16 residues. The V gene's germline CDR1 is MNHEY and CDR2 SVGAGI. J gave up 0 bases and V 2 bases, and 5 bases lay outside the gene matches. The CDR3 reads CASSYDRGEPNYGYTF. The DNA of the CDR3 is TGTGCCAGCAGTTACGACAGGGGCGAACCTAACTATGGCTACACCTTC.

The V and J genes are TRBV7-2 and TRBJ2-5; 7 bases match TRBD1. CDR1 SGHTA and CDR2 FQGNSA come from the germline V gene. The CDR3 is 17 residues long. The junction had 11 bases not matched to a gene; V was cut back by 1 base and J by 3 bases. CDR3: CASSLVFQGVRKETQYF. The CDR3 bases are TGTGCCAGCAGCTTAGTCTTTCAGGGGGTGAGGAAAGAGACCCAGTACTTC.

The chain employs TRBV30 and TRBJ1-1; D uncertain. V was trimmed by 1 base and J by 2 bases, leaving 8 bases between them. Germline V CDR1 and CDR2: GTSNPN, SVGIG (reference sequence). The CDR3 extends over 13 amino acids. CDR3 in amino acids: CAWSASENTEAFF. The CDR3 DNA reads TGTGCCTGGAGTGCTTCAGAAAACACTGAAGCTTTCTTT.

This rearrangement joins TRBV5-4 to TRBJ2-7; 8 bases line up with TRBD1. The CDR3 is made up of 13 amino acids. With V trimmed by 3 bases and J by 4 bases, 3 bases remained unmatched. Germline CDR1 is SGHNT and CDR2 is YYREEE (reference sequence). The CDR3 is CASSYDRGYEQYF. As DNA, the CDR3 is TGTGCCAGCAGCTACGACAGGGGATACGAGCAGTACTTC.

The genes are TRBV7-3 and TRBJ2-6; D gene unclear. Trimming took 2 bases from V and 0 from J, leaving 5 bases between them. This CDR3 region has 15 residues. Germline V CDR1 and CDR2: SGHTA, FQGTGA. The CDR3 sequence is CASSLLGSGANVLTF. For the CDR3, the DNA is TGTGCCAGCAGCTTACTAGGCTCTGGGGCCAACGTCCTGACTTTC. Full variable domain (remainder filled in from reference TRBV7-3 and TRBJ2-6): GAGVSQTPSNKVTEKGKYVELRCDPISGHTALYWYRQSLGQGPEFLIYFQGTGAADDSGLPNDRFFAVRPEGSVSTLKIQRTERGDSAVYLCASSLLGSGANVLTFGAGSRLTVL.

The chain joins TRBV9 to TRBJ1-2; D might be TRBD1 (6 bases). Trimming pared 3 bases from V and 4 bases from J, leaving 16 bases between. CDR3 size: 15 residues. Looked up from germline, CDR1 is SGDLS and CDR2 is YYNGEE. The CDR3 DNA is TGTGCCAGCAGCGAAGGGGGAGGACAGATCTATGGCTACACCTTC. Protein: CASSEGGGQIYGYTF.

The rearrangement uses TRBV9 and TRBJ2-5; 9 nucleotides match TRBD2. Trimming cost V 4 bases and J 2 bases; bases outside gene matches: 12. In germline, CDR1 is SGDLS, CDR2 YYNGEE. The CDR3 has 17 amino acids. The DNA of the CDR3 is TGTGCCAGCAGCCCCGGTATGGTTAGCGGGGGACAAGAGACCCAGTACTTC. This encodes CASSPGMVSGGQETQYF.

This clone was recorded a few times. The CDR3 sequence: CAISGPGQGGYEQYF. The CDR3 DNA is TGTGCCATCAGTGGCCCGGGACAGGGGGGCTACGAGCAGTACTTC. The genes are TRBV10-3 and TRBJ2-7, with 11 bases that match TRBD1. Germline loops: CDR1 ENHRY, CDR2 SYGVKD. There are 15 residues in the CDR3. J gave up 3 bases and V 4 bases, and 5 bases lay outside the gene matches.

This clone was seen a few times. The V and J genes are TRBV21-1 and TRBJ2-1; the D call TRBD1 from the table was never checked on the DNA. TRBV21-1 is tagged as a pseudogene. The CDR3 totals 17 residues. The CDR3 coding sequence is TGTGCCAGCAGCAAAGGAGTCCCGGACAGGGGGAACAATGAGCAGTTCTTC. Translation gives CASSKGVPDRGNNEQFF.

This chain uses TRBV5-1 with TRBJ2-2; weak D call: TRBD1 (6 bases). The length of the CDR3 is 17 residues. Per the germline V gene, CDR1 is SGHRS and CDR2 is YFSETQ. With 0 bases removed from V and 0 bases from J, the gap between germline ends came to 12 bases. The CDR3 reads CASSLGHRDANTGELFF. As DNA, the CDR3 is TGCGCCAGCAGCTTGGGGCACAGGGACGCGAACACCGGGGAGCTGTTTTTT.

There are a few counts of this clone. The genes are TRBV10-3 and TRBJ2-5, with 7 bases aligning to TRBD1. The V gene end was trimmed by 6 bases and the J gene end by 1 base; junction bases not matched to a gene: 2. The CDR3 is made up of 13 amino acids. Germline V CDR1 and CDR2: ENHRY, SYGVKD. Written as DNA, the CDR3 is TGTGCCATCAGCAACAGGGGCCAAGAGACCCAGTACTTC. Protein product: CAISNRGQETQYF.

This chain links TRBV11-2 with TRBJ2-7; D may be TRBD1 (6 bases). The germline V gene has CDR1 SGHAT and CDR2 FQNNGV. V gave up 6 bases and J gave up 3 bases, with 18 bases separating them. The CDR3 contains 15 residues. CDR3 in amino acids: CASRVQGPRGYEQYF. The CDR3 nucleotides are TGTGCCAGCAGGGTCCAGGGGCCCCGGGGCTACGAGCAGTACTTC.

The chain links TRBV21-1 to TRBJ2-5; the table's D call, TRBD2, was not checked against the DNA. TRBV21-1 represents a pseudogene. The CDR3 has 13 amino acids. The CDR3 here is CATSGGAGETQYF. CDR3 bases: TGTGCCACCTCCGGGGGTGCAGGAGAGACCCAGTACTTC.

The genes are TRBV5-1 and TRBJ2-5; D call uncertain. Germline V gives CDR1 SGHRS, CDR2 YFSETQ. V lost 1 base, J lost 5 bases, and 15 bases lay in between. The CDR3 sequence is 15 residues long. This CDR3 reads CASSLSRVRRETQYF. DNA for the CDR3: TGCGCCAGCAGCTTGTCTAGGGTCCGTCGGGAGACCCAGTACTTC.

This chain links TRBV18 with TRBJ2-7; 8 nucleotides agree with TRBD2. V dropped 2 bases and J dropped 5; count of bases not matched to a gene: 11. CDR1 is KGHSH and CDR2 is LQKENI in the germline V gene. The CDR3 loop spans 16 amino acids. CDR3 DNA: TGTGCCAGCTCACCAGGGTTCGGGGGGGCCTTCGACGAGCAGTACTTC. The encoded protein is CASSPGFGGAFDEQYF.

The chain has TRBV14 and TRBJ1-2; maybe TRBD1 (6 bases). CDR3 length: 19 residues. V lost 4 bases to trimming and J lost 8 bases, with 32 bases between them. CDR1 is SGHDN and CDR2 is FVKESK in the germline V gene. CDR3: CASSPARPGHGRLGSGYTF. CDR3 bases: TGTGCCAGCAGCCCCGCAAGGCCGGGACACGGTCGTCTTGGTAGCGGCTACACCTTC.

This clone was seen a handful of times. The chain links TRBV29-1 to TRBJ2-2; D is uncertain. The germline V gene encodes CDR1 SQVTM and CDR2 ANQGSEA. The CDR3 covers 14 residues. V lost 3 bases to trimming and J lost 1 base, with 9 bases between them. This chain's CDR3 is CSVDSGGNTGELFF. The CDR3 DNA follows: TGCAGCGTTGATTCTGGCGGGAACACCGGGGAGCTGTTTTTT.

The V call is TRBV6-6, the J call TRBJ2-2; possible D gene TRBD1, 6 bases. Trimming removed 8 bases from V and 3 bases from J, with 10 bases in between. The CDR3 extends over 13 amino acids. From germline, CDR1 is MNHNY and CDR2 SVGAGI (reference sequence). CDR3 nucleotide sequence: TGTGCCAGCGTAAAGGGGGACACCGGGGAGCTGTTTTTT. It is translated as CASVKGDTGELFF.

J is TRBJ2-5 and V is TRBV5-6; a possible D gene is TRBD2 (6 bases). Germline lookup yields CDR1 SGHDT and CDR2 YYEEEE. This CDR3 contains 15 residues. V was shortened by 6 bases and J by 0 bases, with 15 bases between the two germline ends. The DNA for the CDR3 is TGTGCCAGCACCCTTACCGGAGGGGACCAAGAGACCCAGTACTTC. This codes for CASTLTGGDQETQYF.

The chain employs TRBV4-1 and TRBJ1-3; D is unclear. CDR1 and CDR2 (germline): MGHRA, YSYEKL. This CDR3 comprises 15 residues. Trimming shortened V by 1 base and J by 2 bases, and 9 bases separated the two germline ends. CDR3 bases: TGCGCCAGCAGCCAAGTTTTGGGGACTGGAAACACCATATATTTT. Translated: CASSQVLGTGNTIYF.

J is TRBJ1-5 and V is TRBV7-2; D might be TRBD1 (6 bases). CDR1 is SGHTA and CDR2 is FQGNSA in the germline V gene. CDR3 length equals 16 residues. Trimming left V 1 base short and J 0 bases short, with 10 bases between. This chain's CDR3 is CASSLDRAHSNQPQHF. CDR3 DNA: TGTGCCAGCAGCTTAGACAGGGCCCATAGCAATCAGCCCCAGCATTTT.

The V gene is TRBV28, the J gene TRBJ1-5; weak D call: TRBD1 (6 bases). The CDR3 loop spans 18 amino acids. Per the germline V gene, CDR1 is MDHEN and CDR2 is SYDVKM. Trimming took off 4 bases at V and 0 bases at J, with 19 bases between the two ends. The DNA of the CDR3 is TGTGCCAGCAGTTATCCCCCCAATACAGGGCATAGCAATCAGCCCCAGCATTTT. Translation: CASSYPPNTGHSNQPQHF.

The J gene is TRBJ1-1, the V gene TRBV9, with D perhaps matching TRBD1 (6 bases). V dropped 2 bases and J dropped 3 bases, with 23 bases sitting between them. The CDR3 extends over 18 amino acids. Germline V lookup: CDR1 SGDLS, CDR2 YYNGEE. In nucleotides, the CDR3 is TGTGCCAGCAGCGTGGGCGGAAGTCAGGGGATGGGTTACACTGAAGCTTTCTTT. It is translated as CASSVGGSQGMGYTEAFF.

The rearrangement links TRBV7-2 to TRBJ2-7; TRBD1 or TRBD2 may be the D gene (6 bases each). In germline, CDR1 is SGHTA, CDR2 FQGNSA. The CDR3 is 15 amino acids. V lost 5 bases, J lost 3 bases, and 17 bases lay in between. CDR3 coding DNA: TGTGCCAGCAGCCCCCGAGGGGGGCAGCTCTACGAGCAGTACTTC. Translating it yields CASSPRGGQLYEQYF.

The genes are TRBV29-1 and TRBJ2-3, with D perhaps matching TRBD1 or TRBD2 (5 bases each). The CDR3 sequence is 13 residues long. Between the trimmed V and J ends, which lost 7 bases and 3 bases, there was a span of 14 bases. CDR1 and CDR2 from the germline V gene are SQVTM and ANQGSEA. CDR3 protein: CSAEGILTDTQYF. In DNA form, the CDR3 reads TGCAGCGCCGAGGGGATACTGACAGATACGCAGTATTTT.

V usage is TRBV7-8 and J usage is TRBJ2-3; no reliable D call. Germline V gene sequence: CDR1 SGHVS, CDR2 FQNEAQ. This CDR3 contains 16 residues. V lost 5 bases, J lost 0 bases, and 15 bases lay in between. The CDR3 DNA reads as TGTGCCAGCAGCGCCCTGAACTTCGTGAGCACAGATACGCAGTATTTT. The encoded protein is CASSALNFVSTDTQYF.

This chain connects TRBV4-3 to TRBJ1-5, with a weak D call TRBD1 (5 bases). Trimming cost V 1 base and J 5 bases, with 15 bases left between them. The germline V gene has CDR1 LGHNA and CDR2 YSLEER. This CDR3 is built from 16 residues. For the CDR3, the DNA is TGCGCCAGCAGCCAAGGCGGGACCCAGCCGTATCAGCCCCAGCATTTT. Its translation is CASSQGGTQPYQPQHF.

V gene TRBV2 combines with J gene TRBJ2-7; possible D gene TRBD2, 6 bases. Germline assignment: CDR1 SNHLY and CDR2 FYNNEI. The CDR3 is 14 amino acids. Between the trimmed V and J ends, which lost 6 bases and 2 bases, there was a span of 14 bases. The DNA of the CDR3 is TGTGCCAGCAGGGGTAAGGACTACCCCTACGAGCAGTACTTC. Its translation is CASRGKDYPYEQYF.

J is TRBJ2-1 and V is TRBV5-4; 7 bases line up with TRBD2. Germline CDR1 and CDR2: SGHNT and YYREEE (reference sequence). The CDR3 consists of 15 residues. V shed 2 bases, J shed 10 bases, and the junction held 12 bases outside the gene matches. CDR3 amino acids: CASSLDGRAMREQFF. The CDR3 nucleotides read TGTGCCAGCAGCTTAGATGGGAGGGCTATGAGGGAGCAGTTCTTC.

V gene TRBV6-1 combines with J gene TRBJ1-4; D is possibly TRBD1 (5 bases). The germline V gene has CDR1 MNHNS and CDR2 SASEGT. The CDR3 is 14 amino acids. V lost 7 bases and J lost 0, with 9 bases in between. This chain's CDR3 is CASTRQPTNEKLFF. The CDR3 coding sequence is TGTGCCAGCACGAGACAGCCAACTAATGAAAAACTGTTTTTT.